Described below is a single T cell receptor (beta chain) sequence and its context. Its antigen is as yet unknown. Clones were read by immunoSEQ multiplex PCR, and TCRdb kept only the in-frame ones, dropping some. The sample lists just over 2,000,000 clones, 90% to 95% seen once, with 0.13% in the top ten. This entry comes from a study of shared clonotypes between healthy human individuals. Across the whole study: CD4 naive and CD4 memory each took three plates per donor, while CD8 naive took two and CD8 memory one.

Study-wide results and limits: In several donors, 4.5% to 5.5% of naive CD4 clonotypes appeared in common. Sequencing depth was predicted to influence how clonotypes are shared among donors.

The sequenced sample consisted of naive CD4+ T cells sorted from blood. Specified subset: CD45RA+ positively selected. The sequence was collected from a man aged 18 to 30 in good health.

CDR3 in amino acids: CAWNLQGALEKADTQYF. Here the CDR3 DNA reads TGTGCCTGGAACCTACAGGGGGCGCTCGAAAAGGCAGATACGCAGTATTTT. This sequence joins TRBV30 and TRBJ2-3; 9 bases map to TRBD1. Germline V gene sequence: CDR1 GTSNPN, CDR2 SVGIG (reference sequence). The junction had 15 bases not matched to a gene; V was cut back by 4 bases and J by 4 bases. The CDR3 totals 17 residues.